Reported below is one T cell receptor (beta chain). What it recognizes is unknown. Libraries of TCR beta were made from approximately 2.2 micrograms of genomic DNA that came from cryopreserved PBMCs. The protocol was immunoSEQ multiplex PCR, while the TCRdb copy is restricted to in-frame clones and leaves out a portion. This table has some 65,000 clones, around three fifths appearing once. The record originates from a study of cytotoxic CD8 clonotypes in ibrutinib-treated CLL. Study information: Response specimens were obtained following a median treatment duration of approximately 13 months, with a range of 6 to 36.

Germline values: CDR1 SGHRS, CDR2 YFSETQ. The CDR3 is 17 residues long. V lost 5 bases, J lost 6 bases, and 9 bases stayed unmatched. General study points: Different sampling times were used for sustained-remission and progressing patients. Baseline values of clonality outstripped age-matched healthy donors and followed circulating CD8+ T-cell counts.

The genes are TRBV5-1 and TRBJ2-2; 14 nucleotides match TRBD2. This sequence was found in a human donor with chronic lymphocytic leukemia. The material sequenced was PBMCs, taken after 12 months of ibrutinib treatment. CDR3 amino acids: CASSRGLAGVQAGELFF. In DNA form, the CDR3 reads TGCGCCAGCAGTCGGGGACTAGCGGGAGTGCAGGCCGGGGAGCTGTTTTTT.